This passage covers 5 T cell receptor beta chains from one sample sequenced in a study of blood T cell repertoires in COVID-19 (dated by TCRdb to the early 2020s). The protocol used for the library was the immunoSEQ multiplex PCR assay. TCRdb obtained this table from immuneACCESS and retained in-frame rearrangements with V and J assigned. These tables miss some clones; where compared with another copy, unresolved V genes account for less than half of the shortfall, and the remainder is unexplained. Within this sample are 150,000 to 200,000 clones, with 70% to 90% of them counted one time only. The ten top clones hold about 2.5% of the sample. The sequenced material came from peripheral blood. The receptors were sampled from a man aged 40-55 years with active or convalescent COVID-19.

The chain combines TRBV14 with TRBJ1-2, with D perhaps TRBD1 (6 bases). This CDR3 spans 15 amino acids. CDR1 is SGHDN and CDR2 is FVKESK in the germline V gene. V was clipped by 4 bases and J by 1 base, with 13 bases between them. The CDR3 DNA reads TGTGCCAGCAGCCGAACCCAGGGGTTTAACTATGGCTACACCTTC. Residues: CASSRTQGFNYGYTF.

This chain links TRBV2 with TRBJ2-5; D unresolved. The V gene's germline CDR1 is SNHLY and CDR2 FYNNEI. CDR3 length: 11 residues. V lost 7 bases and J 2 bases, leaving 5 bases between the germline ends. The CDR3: CASNIQETQYF. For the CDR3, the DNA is TGTGCCAGCAATATACAAGAGACCCAGTACTTC.

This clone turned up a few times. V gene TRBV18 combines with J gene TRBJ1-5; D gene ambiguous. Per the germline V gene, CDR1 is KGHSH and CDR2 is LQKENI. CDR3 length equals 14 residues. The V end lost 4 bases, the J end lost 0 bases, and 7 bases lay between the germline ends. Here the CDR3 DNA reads TGTGCCAGCTCACAATCGGGTAGCAATCAGCCCCAGCATTTT. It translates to CASSQSGSNQPQHF. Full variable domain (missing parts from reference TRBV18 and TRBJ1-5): NAGVMQNPRHLVRRRGQEARLRCSPMKGHSHVYWYRQLPEEGLKFMVYLQKENIIDESGMPKERFSAEFPKEGPSILRIQQVVRGDSAAYFCASSQSGSNQPQHFGDGTRLSIL.

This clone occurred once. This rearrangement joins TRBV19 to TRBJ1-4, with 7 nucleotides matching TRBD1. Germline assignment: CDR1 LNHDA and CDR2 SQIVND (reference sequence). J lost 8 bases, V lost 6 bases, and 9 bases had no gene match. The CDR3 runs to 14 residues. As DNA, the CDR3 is TGTGCCAGTAGCACGACAGGGCCTGGGGAAAAACTGTTTTTT. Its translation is CASSTTGPGEKLFF.

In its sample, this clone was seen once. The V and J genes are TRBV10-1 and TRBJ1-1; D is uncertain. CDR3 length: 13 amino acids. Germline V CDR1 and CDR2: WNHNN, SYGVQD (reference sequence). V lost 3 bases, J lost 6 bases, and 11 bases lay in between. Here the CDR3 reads CASSDPGWSEAFF. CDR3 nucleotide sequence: TGCGCCAGCAGTGATCCGGGGTGGTCTGAAGCTTTCTTT.